This T cell receptor beta chain comes out of a study of T cell responses to AZD1222 COVID-19 vaccine. As regards this clone: Its cognate antigen is unknown.

Broader study findings: In all cases, repertoires were sampled only after the peak T cell response. At baseline, just five or six AZD1222 recipients tested seropositive.

This CDR3 spans 14 amino acids. The V and J ends lost 9 bases and 9 bases respectively, with 21 bases between them. Per the germline V gene, CDR1 is ENHRY and CDR2 is SYGVKD. Here immunoSEQ multiplex PCR was the method, and the copy in TCRdb shows in-frame clones only, minus some. This sample has roughly 180,000 clones; around nine tenths occur once, and the top ten carry more than 0.4%. Sequencing was performed on peripheral blood, taken on day 0 of AZD1222 vaccination. The sequence was collected from an adult in good health. The chain has TRBV10-3 and TRBJ2-1; tentative D call: TRBD1 (8 bases). The CDR3 spells CAMGRGQDSSEQFF. The CDR3 DNA reads as TGTGCCATGGGGAGGGGACAGGACTCTAGTGAGCAGTTCTTC.